This T cell receptor (beta chain) was observed in a study of molecular identifiers for immune sequencing clone quantification. MiXCR was run by TCRdb on the PCR reads, yielding one entry per CDR3 protein. The sample carries some 320,000 distinct CDR3 sequences, around 21% recorded once. V gave up 3 bases and J gave up 3 bases, with 9 bases separating them. The CDR3 extends over 13 amino acids. The germline CDR1 and CDR2 sequences are SEHNR and FQNEAQ (reference sequence). Naive CD8 T cells underwent sorting with the CD8+CD4-CCR7+CD45RA+ definition. There are many counts of this clonotype. The chain links TRBV7-9 to TRBJ2-7; D is unclear. Sequenced input: naive CD8+ T cells from blood, with Jurkat cell RNA spiked in. Subset here: FACS-sorted CD8+CD4-CCR7+CD45RA+ naive T cells. The sequence came from a human donor in good health. Some libraries in this study had Jurkat cell RNA spiked in. The CDR3 reads CASSFPAYYEQYF. The CDR3 DNA follows: TGTGCCAGCAGCTTTCCGGCCTACTACGAGCAGTACTTC.